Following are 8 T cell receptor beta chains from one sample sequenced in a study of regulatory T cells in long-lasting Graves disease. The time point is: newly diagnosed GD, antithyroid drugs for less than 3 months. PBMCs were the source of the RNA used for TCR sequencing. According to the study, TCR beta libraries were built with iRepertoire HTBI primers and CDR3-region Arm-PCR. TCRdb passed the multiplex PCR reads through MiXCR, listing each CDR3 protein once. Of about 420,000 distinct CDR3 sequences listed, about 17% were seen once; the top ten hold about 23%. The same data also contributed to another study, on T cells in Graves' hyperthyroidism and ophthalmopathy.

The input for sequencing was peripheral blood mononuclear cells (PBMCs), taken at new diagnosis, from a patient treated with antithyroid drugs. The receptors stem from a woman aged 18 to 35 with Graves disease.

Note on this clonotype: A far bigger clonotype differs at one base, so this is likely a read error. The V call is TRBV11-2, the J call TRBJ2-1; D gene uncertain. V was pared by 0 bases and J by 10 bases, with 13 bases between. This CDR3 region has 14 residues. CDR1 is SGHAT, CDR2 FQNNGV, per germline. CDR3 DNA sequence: TGTGCCAGCAGCTTAGAAGGTCGCTCCTACGAGCAGTTCTTC. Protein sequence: CASSLEGRSYEQFF.

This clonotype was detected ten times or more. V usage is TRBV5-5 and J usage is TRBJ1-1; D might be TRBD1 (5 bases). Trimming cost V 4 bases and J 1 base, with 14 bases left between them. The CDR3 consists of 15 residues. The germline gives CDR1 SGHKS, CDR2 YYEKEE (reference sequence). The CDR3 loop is CASSKTGTGNTEAFF. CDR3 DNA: TGTGCCAGCAGCAAAACCGGGACGGGGAACACTGAAGCTTTCTTT.

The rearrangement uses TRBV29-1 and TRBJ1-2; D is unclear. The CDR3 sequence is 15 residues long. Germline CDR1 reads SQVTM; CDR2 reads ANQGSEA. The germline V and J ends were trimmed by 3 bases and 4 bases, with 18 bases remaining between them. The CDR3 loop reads CSVDPYGGPVYGYTF. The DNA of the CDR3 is TGCAGCGTTGATCCCTATGGAGGACCTGTCTATGGCTACACCTTC. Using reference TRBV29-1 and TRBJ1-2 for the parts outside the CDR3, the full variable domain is SAVISQKPSRDICQRGTSLTIQCQVDSQVTMMFWYRQQPGQSLTLIATANQGSEATYESGFVIDKFPISRPNLTFSTLTVSNMSPEDSSIYLCSVDPYGGPVYGYTFGSGTRLTVV.

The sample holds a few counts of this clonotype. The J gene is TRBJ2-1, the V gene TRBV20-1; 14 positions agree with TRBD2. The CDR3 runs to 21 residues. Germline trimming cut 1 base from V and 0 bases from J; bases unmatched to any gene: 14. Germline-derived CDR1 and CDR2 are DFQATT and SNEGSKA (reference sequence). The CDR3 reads CSARAERTSGRRTSSYNEQFF. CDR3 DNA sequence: TGCAGTGCTAGAGCGGAGAGGACTAGCGGGAGGCGCACTAGCTCCTACAATGAGCAGTTCTTC.

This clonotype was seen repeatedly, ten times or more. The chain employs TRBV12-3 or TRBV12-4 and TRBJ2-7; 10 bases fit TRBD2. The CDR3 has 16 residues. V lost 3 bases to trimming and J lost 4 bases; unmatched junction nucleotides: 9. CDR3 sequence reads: CASSFVIGTSVYEQYF. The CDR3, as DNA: TGTGCCAGCAGTTTCGTGATCGGGACTAGCGTTTACGAGCAGTACTTC.

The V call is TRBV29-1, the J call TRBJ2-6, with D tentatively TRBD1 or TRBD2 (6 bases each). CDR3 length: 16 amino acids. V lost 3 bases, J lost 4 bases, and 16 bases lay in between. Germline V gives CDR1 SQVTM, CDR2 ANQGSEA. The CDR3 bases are TGCAGCGTTGATGTTGGAGGGGGGCGAGGGGCCAACGTCCTGACTTTC. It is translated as CSVDVGGGRGANVLTF.

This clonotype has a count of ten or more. CDR3 residues: CASSLSRETLSQETQYF. The CDR3 bases are TGCGCCAGCAGCTTGTCGAGGGAGACATTGTCTCAAGAGACCCAGTACTTC. The chain carries TRBV5-1 and TRBJ2-5; possibly TRBD2 for D (5 bases). The CDR3 is made up of 17 amino acids. Germline V gene data show CDR1 as SGHRS and CDR2 as YFSETQ. V was pared by 1 base and J by 2 bases, with 18 bases between. The variable domain in full, with the rest retrieved from reference TRBV5-1 and TRBJ2-5, is KAGVTQTPRYLIKTRGQQVTLSCSPISGHRSVSWYQQTPGQGLQFLFEYFSETQRNKGNFPGRFSGRQFSNSRSEMNVSTLELGDSALYLCASSLSRETLSQETQYFGPGTRLLVL.

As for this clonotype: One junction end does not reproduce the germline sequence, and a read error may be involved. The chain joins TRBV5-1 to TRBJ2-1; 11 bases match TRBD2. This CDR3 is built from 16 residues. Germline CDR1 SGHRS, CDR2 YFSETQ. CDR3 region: CASSYGTSGTYNERFF. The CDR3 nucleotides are TGCGCCAGCAGCTATGGGACTAGCGGCACCTACAATGAGCGGTTCTTC.